The text below deals with one T cell receptor (beta chain). Its antigen remains unidentified. Germline CDR1 reads SEHNR; CDR2 reads FQNEAQ (reference sequence). The CDR3 has 17 residues. Trimming cost V 2 bases and J 3 bases; bases outside gene matches: 11. Each sample gave at least 6 million isolated PBMCs. A second 7 to 11 cycle PCR used barcoded and J-beta primers. A minimum of 3 million CDR3-containing paired-end reads was obtained for each sample. TCRdb used MiXCR to reprocess the 5' RACE reads, holding one entry per CDR3 protein. The sample yields over a million distinct CDR3 sequences, around 59% seen once. The data are from a study of blood T cells in healthy people across ages. Study outcomes and limitations: Donor CMV infection status was unknown, possibly confounding age-related changes in expanded clonotypes.

The sequence was obtained from a young man in good health. The chain uses TRBV7-9 and TRBJ2-3, with TRBD2 matching 7 bases. The sequenced material came from blood. CDR3 in DNA: TGTGCCAGCAGCTTATCATTAATTGGACTAGAAACAGATACGCAGTATTTT. Protein product: CASSLSLIGLETDTQYF.